One T cell receptor (beta chain) is described in this entry. No antigen is known for it. Measured with immunoSEQ multiplex PCR; TCRdb has only the in-frame clones, and not every one. The sample has some 49,000 clones; 92% are singletons. The sample comes from a study of cytomegalovirus exposure and HLA in healthy donors. Study overall: A subsequent analysis reported that the 100 to 150 validation repertoires were produced on the same platform that had also been used for the 600 to 800 first-cohort repertoires.

Study-level findings and limits: According to a subsequent analysis, TCR clusters from the first cohort were inclined to appear together in the roughly 120 validation repertoires.

The TCR was taken from a man between 18 and 29 years old in good health and CMV-seronegative. The sequenced material came from PBMCs.

The CDR3 DNA sequence: TGTGCCAGCAGCCGAGGGGACAGGGCTAATGAAAAACTGTTTTTT. It translates to CASSRGDRANEKLFF. The V gene is TRBV4-2, the J gene TRBJ1-4; 9 bases are a match to TRBD1. Per germline, CDR1 LGHNA and CDR2 YNFKEQ. V lost 4 bases to trimming and J lost 3 bases; unmatched junction nucleotides: 3. The CDR3 is 15 residues long.